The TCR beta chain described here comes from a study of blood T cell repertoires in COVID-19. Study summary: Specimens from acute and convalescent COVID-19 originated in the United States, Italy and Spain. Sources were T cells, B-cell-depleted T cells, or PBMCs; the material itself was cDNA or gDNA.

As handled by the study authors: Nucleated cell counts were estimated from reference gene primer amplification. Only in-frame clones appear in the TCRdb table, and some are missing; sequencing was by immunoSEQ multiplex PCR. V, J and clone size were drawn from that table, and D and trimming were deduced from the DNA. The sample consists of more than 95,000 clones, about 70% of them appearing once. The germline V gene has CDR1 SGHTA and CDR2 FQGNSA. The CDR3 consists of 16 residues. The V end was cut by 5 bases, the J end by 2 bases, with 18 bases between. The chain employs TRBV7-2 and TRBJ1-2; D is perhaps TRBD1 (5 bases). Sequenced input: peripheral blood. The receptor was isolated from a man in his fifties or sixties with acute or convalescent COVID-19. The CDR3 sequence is CASSTRRSGINYGYTF. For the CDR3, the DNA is TGTGCCAGCAGCACCCGGCGGTCAGGGATAAACTATGGCTACACCTTC. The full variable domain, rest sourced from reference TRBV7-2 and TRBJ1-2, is GAGVSQSPSNKVTEKGKDVELRCDPISGHTALYWYRQSLGQGLEFLIYFQGNSAPDKSGLPSDRFSAERTGGSVSTLTIQRTQQEDSAVYLCASSTRRSGINYGYTFGSGTRLTVV.